A single sample gave rise to the 17 T cell receptor beta chains below, sequenced in a study of T cell responses to AZD1222 COVID-19 vaccine. Some clones are missing from TCRdb's copy, which holds only in-frame ones; the method was immunoSEQ multiplex PCR. The sample consists of roughly 150,000 clones, 90% of them appearing once. Sequencing used peripheral blood, obtained on day 0 of AZD1222 vaccination. These receptors were taken from an adult in good health.

The table lists this clone with a few counts. V gene TRBV20-1 combines with J gene TRBJ1-1, with 8 nucleotides matching TRBD1. The J segment lost 10 bases and the V segment lost 5 bases, leaving 6 bases of the junction unmatched. There are 11 residues in the CDR3. CDR1 and CDR2 (germline): DFQATT, SNEGSKA (reference sequence). CDR3 amino acids: CSAVTGDGAFF. As DNA, the CDR3 is TGCAGTGCTGTGACAGGGGATGGAGCTTTCTTT.

The chain links TRBV6-4 to TRBJ2-2; D call uncertain. CDR1 and CDR2 from the germline V gene are MRHNA and SNTAGT. The CDR3 contains 13 residues. V gave up 2 bases and J gave up 6 bases, with 7 bases separating them. CDR3 DNA: TGTGCCAGCAGTGACGGCTCCGCCGGGGAGCTGTTTTTT. As protein: CASSDGSAGELFF.

The rearrangement joins TRBV7-6 to TRBJ2-7; D is perhaps TRBD1 or TRBD2 (6 bases each). Germline V CDR1 and CDR2: SGHVS, FNYEAQ. The CDR3 runs 15 residues. Between the trimmed V and J ends, which lost 0 bases and 4 bases, there was a span of 13 bases. The CDR3 sequence is CASSLALEGGYEQYF. DNA for the CDR3: TGTGCCAGCAGCTTAGCGCTTGAGGGGGGATACGAGCAGTACTTC.

This chain uses TRBV15 with TRBJ2-7; D may be TRBD2 (5 bases). The germline gives CDR1 LNHNV, CDR2 YYDKDF (reference sequence). CDR3 length: 15 amino acids. V was pared by 0 bases and J by 1 base, with 10 bases between. CDR3 protein: CATSRDTGNSYEQYF. The CDR3 coding sequence is TGTGCCACCAGCAGAGATACGGGGAATTCCTACGAGCAGTACTTC. The full variable domain, in which reference TRBV15 and TRBJ2-7 provide the parts outside the CDR3, is DAMVIQNPRYQVTQFGKPVTLSCSQTLNHNVMYWYQQKSSQAPKLLFHYYDKDFNNEADTPDNFQSRRPNTSFCFLDIRSPGLGDTAMYLCATSRDTGNSYEQYFGPGTRLTVT.

The sample holds one count of this clone. The V call is TRBV28, the J call TRBJ2-1, with D perhaps matching TRBD1 (6 bases). There are 18 residues in the CDR3. Germline assignment: CDR1 MDHEN and CDR2 SYDVKM. V lost 6 bases and J 3 bases, leaving 24 bases between the germline ends. The CDR3 nucleotides are TGTGCCAGCAGCCGACCTTTAACAGGGCCCCGTGGCTACAATGAGCAGTTCTTC. Translation: CASSRPLTGPRGYNEQFF.

The V gene is TRBV7-6, the J gene TRBJ2-7; D may match TRBD1 or TRBD2 (5 bases each). Germline assignment: CDR1 SGHVS and CDR2 FNYEAQ. Trimming removed 5 bases at V and 3 bases at J, with 17 bases between. This CDR3 is built from 15 residues. CDR3 sequence: CASSPIPGASYEQYF. Written as DNA, the CDR3 is TGTGCCAGCAGCCCCATCCCCGGGGCTAGCTACGAGCAGTACTTC.

CDR3 sequence reads: CASRRTSGSRETQYF. CDR3 in DNA: TGTGCCAGCAGACGGACTAGCGGGAGTCGGGAGACCCAGTACTTC. The rearrangement joins TRBV7-2 to TRBJ2-5, with TRBD2 matching 13 bases. This CDR3 spans 15 amino acids. CDR1 and CDR2 (germline): SGHTA, FQGNSA. V shed 6 bases, J shed 5 bases, and the junction held 6 bases outside the gene matches.

J is TRBJ2-5 and V is TRBV20-1; a possible D gene is TRBD2 (5 bases). Germline V gene data show CDR1 as DFQATT and CDR2 as SNEGSKA (reference sequence). This CDR3 region has 10 residues. In DNA form, the CDR3 reads TGCAGCGCTCGGAGGGAGACCCAGTACTTC. Amino acids: CSARRETQYF.

The CDR3 sequence: CATSRGGTDEQYF. CDR3 sequence (DNA): TGTGCCACCAGCAGGGGGGGTACCGACGAGCAGTACTTC. The chain joins TRBV15 to TRBJ2-7; TRBD2 might be the D (6 bases). V lost 3 bases and J 5 bases, leaving 11 bases between the germline ends. The germline CDR1 and CDR2 sequences are LNHNV and YYDKDF (reference sequence). This CDR3 spans 13 amino acids.

V is TRBV29-1 and J is TRBJ2-3; D is unclear. The CDR3 extends over 13 amino acids. Trimming took 4 bases from V and 2 from J, leaving 10 bases between them. CDR1 and CDR2 from the germline V gene are SQVTM and ANQGSEA. CDR3 coding DNA: TGCAGCGTTGGCCCTAAGCCCACAGATACGCAGTATTTT. Translating it yields CSVGPKPTDTQYF.

The chain is built from TRBV24-1 and TRBJ2-1, with D maybe TRBD2 (5 bases). Trimming shortened V by 4 bases and J by 12 bases, and 15 bases separated the two germline ends. This CDR3 comprises 13 residues. CDR1 and CDR2 from the germline V gene are KGHDR and SFDVKD. CDR3 sequence: CATSDVLDFGQFF. CDR3 bases: TGTGCCACCAGTGACGTACTAGATTTTGGGCAGTTCTTC.

CDR3 in amino acids: CASSPRWQGRTDTQYF. The CDR3 bases are TGTGCCAGCAGTCCCCGTTGGCAGGGGCGCACAGATACGCAGTATTTT. The V gene is TRBV6-2 or TRBV6-3, the J gene TRBJ2-3, with a possible D match to TRBD1 (6 bases). Trimming removed 5 bases at V and 1 base at J, with 16 bases between. The CDR3 covers 16 residues. Germline V gives CDR1 MNHEY, CDR2 SVGEGT.

The chain combines TRBV5-3 with TRBJ1-2; TRBD1 matches 9 bases. TRBV5-3 is an ORF for which the function is uncertain. The CDR3 spans 17 residues. V dropped 1 base and J dropped 2; count of bases not matched to a gene: 9. The chain's CDR3 is CARSLNTRTGDNYGYTF. CDR3 sequence (DNA): TGTGCCAGAAGCTTGAACACACGGACAGGGGACAACTATGGCTACACCTTC.

V gene TRBV28 combines with J gene TRBJ2-5, with D perhaps given as TRBD1 or TRBD2 (6 bases each). The CDR3 totals 15 residues. V was pared by 5 bases and J by 3 bases, with 16 bases between. Germline CDR1 is MDHEN and CDR2 is SYDVKM. CDR3 protein: CASSPRGGGKETQYF. The CDR3 nucleotides read TGTGCCAGCAGTCCCCGAGGAGGGGGGAAAGAGACCCAGTACTTC.

The DNA for the CDR3 is TGTGCCATCAGTGCGTACAGGGCTAACTATGGCTACACCTTC. Translating it yields CAISAYRANYGYTF. This chain links TRBV10-3 with TRBJ1-2; D is possibly TRBD1 (6 bases). The germline V gene encodes CDR1 ENHRY and CDR2 SYGVKD. The V and J ends lost 4 bases and 0 bases respectively, with 9 bases between them. The CDR3 consists of 14 residues.

The rearrangement joins TRBV9 to TRBJ2-1; D call uncertain. Germline V gene data show CDR1 as SGDLS and CDR2 as YYNGEE. The V gene lost 5 bases and the J gene lost 0 bases, with 15 bases spanning the gap. The length of the CDR3 is 16 residues. The CDR3 region is CASRPDGKSSYNEQFF. CDR3 in DNA: TGTGCCAGCAGACCAGACGGCAAAAGCTCCTACAATGAGCAGTTCTTC.

The chain uses TRBV28 and TRBJ2-7; D may match TRBD1 or TRBD2 (5 bases each). The germline V gene has CDR1 MDHEN and CDR2 SYDVKM. The CDR3 covers 14 residues. V lost 7 bases and J 1 base, leaving 14 bases between the germline ends. CDR3 sequence reads: CASTSPRESYEQYF. The CDR3 bases are TGTGCCAGCACCTCCCCCAGGGAGTCCTACGAGCAGTACTTC.